These 5 T cell receptor beta chains were all obtained from the same sample, sequenced in a study of shared clonotypes between healthy human individuals. Only in-frame clones appear in the TCRdb table, and some are missing; sequencing was by immunoSEQ multiplex PCR. The repertoire includes more than 2,000,000 clones, about 92% of them detected once, and 0.3% to 0.4% sits in the top ten. The sequenced material came from naive CD4+ T cells from PBMCs. This sample's subset: CD45RA+ positively selected. The receptors here all came from a man between 18 and 29 years old in good health. Some clones in this sample may be carry-over from other donors' samples.

The rearrangement joins TRBV5-1 to TRBJ2-1; D possibly matches TRBD1 or TRBD2 (5 bases each). Germline V gene lookup returns CDR1 SGHRS and CDR2 YFSETQ. The V gene lost 4 bases and the J gene lost 5 bases, with 13 bases spanning the gap. This CDR3 contains 14 residues. In nucleotides, the CDR3 is TGCGCCAGCAGCCTACCGGGACCTAACAATGAGCAGTTCTTC. Amino acid sequence: CASSLPGPNNEQFF.

V and J are TRBV27 and TRBJ1-5; D remains ambiguous. Trimming removed 3 bases from V and 1 base from J, with 13 bases in between. The germline V gene encodes CDR1 MNHEY and CDR2 SMNVEV (reference sequence). The CDR3 is 16 residues long. In DNA, the CDR3 is TGTGCCAGCAGTTTTTGGGATTTATGGAGCAATCAGCCCCAGCATTTT. This sequence encodes CASSFWDLWSNQPQHF.

Comment on this clone: The sample holds other DNA sequences that translate to the same CDR3. The V call is TRBV6-5, the J call TRBJ1-1; maybe TRBD1 (5 bases). V was trimmed by 0 bases and J by 0 bases, leaving 8 bases between them. The CDR3 sequence is 15 residues long. Per germline, CDR1 MNHEY and CDR2 SVGAGI. The CDR3 bases are TGTGCCAGCAGTTACTCGGGGGGTATGAACACTGAAGCTTTCTTT. It yields the protein CASSYSGGMNTEAFF.

The chain employs TRBV19 and TRBJ1-4; D not resolved. V was shortened by 3 bases and J by 1 base, with 12 bases between the two germline ends. This CDR3 has 16 amino acids. Germline CDR1 LNHDA, CDR2 SQIVND (reference sequence). The CDR3 is CASSISGSGTNEKLFF. The CDR3 DNA follows: TGTGCCAGTAGTATTTCGGGGTCAGGAACTAATGAAAAACTGTTTTTT.

V gene TRBV7-8 combines with J gene TRBJ2-2; D is undetermined. In germline, CDR1 is SGHVS, CDR2 FQNEAQ. The V end was cut by 6 bases, the J end by 3 bases, with 11 bases between. CDR3 length equals 14 residues. This CDR3 reads CASSVDPDTGELFF. The CDR3 DNA follows: TGTGCCAGCAGTGTGGACCCGGACACCGGGGAGCTGTTTTTT.